This T cell receptor (beta chain) was obtained from a study of blood T cells in healthy people across ages. Study outcomes and limitations: Diversity was estimated from one million T cells, and these estimates were considered underestimates.

Germline CDR1 and CDR2: SGDLS and YYNGEE. CDR3 length equals 15 residues. V lost 3 bases and J 6 bases, leaving 13 bases between the germline ends. Comment on this clonotype: Its antigen is unknown.

A second PCR of about 7 to 11 cycles used a sample-barcoded 5' primer and a J-beta primer mix. TCRdb re-analysed the 5' RACE reads in MiXCR, keeping a single row per CDR3 protein. The sample consists of 800,000 to 950,000 distinct CDR3 sequences, about 48% of them appearing once. V and J are TRBV9 and TRBJ1-6; D perhaps matches TRBD1 (5 bases). The specimen sequenced was blood. The receptor was derived from a man aged 25-45 years in good health. In nucleotides, the CDR3 is TGTGCCAGCAGCGCCCAGCTCGACAGTAATTCACCCCTCCACTTT. Its translation is CASSAQLDSNSPLHF.